This is a list of T cell receptor beta chains from one sample in a study of blood T cell repertoires in COVID-19. Measured with immunoSEQ multiplex PCR; TCRdb has only the in-frame clones, and not every one. The sample shows about 130,000 clones, around four fifths of them seen only once. The sequencing input was peripheral blood. The receptors were sampled from a man aged 55 to 70 with acute or convalescent COVID-19. Each CDR3 is given with its conserved first and last residue. D genes are given only for firm matches. Size is stated for part of the rows, as once, few or many counts, or as a class when the clone is expanded.

d_call	v_call	j_call	clone_size	cdr3_nt	cdr3_aa
TRBD1	TRBV5-6	TRBJ1-3	.	TGTGCCAGCAGCTTACAGGGGTCTGGAAACACCATATATTTT	CASSLQGSGNTIYF
.	TRBV27	TRBJ2-3	.	TGTGCCAGCAGTTTATCGGGGACTAGCACAGATACGCAGTATTTT	CASSLSGTSTDTQYF
TRBD2	TRBV5-1	TRBJ2-3	.	TGCGCCAGCAGCTTGGGCCATAGCGGGAGCACAGATACGCAGTATTTT	CASSLGHSGSTDTQYF
.	TRBV5-6	TRBJ1-1	few	TGTGCCAGCAGCCGTGGACGGGGGAACACTGAAGCTTTCTTT	CASSRGRGNTEAFF
.	TRBV4-1	TRBJ1-2	few	TGCGCCAGCAGCCCTTACAGTGATCGAGGCTACACCTTC	CASSPYSDRGYTF
TRBD2	TRBV5-1	TRBJ2-1	.	TGCGCCAGCAGCTGGTGGACTAGCGTTACCTATGAGCAGTTCTTC	CASSWWTSVTYEQFF
.	TRBV27	TRBJ1-2	few	TGTGCCAGCAAGCCCCAGGGCTATGCCTATGGCTACACCTTC	CASKPQGYAYGYTF
.	TRBV6-6	TRBJ2-3	once	TGTGCCAGCAGAAAACAGGGAAGCACAGATACGCAGTATTTT	CASRKQGSTDTQYF
TRBD1	TRBV30	TRBJ1-1	.	TGTGCCTGGAAGAGACAGGGGGCGAACTCTGAAGCTTTCTTT	CAWKRQGANSEAFF
.	TRBV9	TRBJ2-2	.	TGTGCCAGCAGCATCTCCGGGACATCGAACACCGGGGAGCTGTTTTTT	CASSISGTSNTGELFF
TRBD1	TRBV19	TRBJ1-2	few	TGTGCCAGTAGTGAGACAGGGTATGGCTACACCTTC	CASSETGYGYTF
TRBD1	TRBV19	TRBJ1-6	.	TGTGCCAGTCAAGCAGACAGGGGATATAATTCACCCCTCCACTTT	CASQADRGYNSPLHF
.	TRBV24-1	TRBJ2-2	.	TGTGCCACCATGAGAGGGAATACCGGGGAGCTGTTTTTT	CATMRGNTGELFF
TRBD2	TRBV5-1	TRBJ2-3	.	TGCGCCAGCAGCTCACTAGCGGGGGATAGTTATACGCAGTATTTT	CASSSLAGDSYTQYF
.	TRBV10-2	TRBJ1-5	.	TGCGCCAGCAGTGGGGCGGGGGGGAATCAGCCCCAGCATTTT	CASSGAGGNQPQHF
.	TRBV6-5	TRBJ2-2	.	TGTGCCAGCAGTTACTCGACGCGGTCAAACACCGGGGAGCTGTTTTTT	CASSYSTRSNTGELFF
.	TRBV19	TRBJ1-2	.	TGTGCCAGCCGAAATGGACAGAGACCTAACTATGGCTACACCTTC	CASRNGQRPNYGYTF
.	TRBV24-1	TRBJ1-2	few	TGTGCCACCAGTCGCAGGGATGGCGATGGCTACACCTTC	CATSRRDGDGYTF
.	TRBV6-6	TRBJ1-5	.	TGTGCCAGCGGGCAGGCAGGTCAGCCCCAGCATTTT	CASGQAGQPQHF
.	TRBV3-1/TRBV3-2	TRBJ1-2	.	TGTGCCAGCAGCCGGCGGGGCTATGGCTACACCTTC	CASSRRGYGYTF
.	TRBV25-1	TRBJ1-4	.	TGTGCCAGCAGACCACCTCTAGAGGAAAAACTGTTTTTT	CASRPPLEEKLFF
TRBD2	TRBV7-2	TRBJ2-2	once	TGTGCCAGCAGCCCGGGACTAGCGGGAAGGACCGGGGAGCTGTTTTTT	CASSPGLAGRTGELFF
TRBD2	TRBV5-1	TRBJ2-2	.	TGCGCCAGCAGCTTGGAAACTAGCGGGACAAGCGGGGAGCTGTTTTTT	CASSLETSGTSGELFF
TRBD1	TRBV28	TRBJ2-7	once	TGTGCCAGCATTATGGGGGACAGGAACTCCTACGAGCAGTACTTC	CASIMGDRNSYEQYF
TRBD2	TRBV6-5	TRBJ2-7	few	TGTGCCAGCAGTTACTCGCGGGGGGCGAGGGAGCAGTACTTC	CASSYSRGAREQYF
.	TRBV21-1	TRBJ2-7	.	TGTGCCAGCAGCCAGGGACAGAAGATACACCCTTTCTCCTACGAGCAGTACTTC	CASSQGQKIHPFSYEQYF
TRBD1	TRBV6-1	TRBJ2-5	.	TGTGCCAGCAGTGATCGGACAGGGGAAGAGACCCAGTACTTC	CASSDRTGEETQYF
.	TRBV9	TRBJ1-5	once	TGTGCCAGCAGCGTAGATGGCAGGGGTAACCAGCCCCAGCATTTT	CASSVDGRGNQPQHF
.	TRBV6-5	TRBJ2-7	many	TGTGCCAGCAGGGTAACTCCCGACGAGCAGTACTTC	CASRVTPDEQYF
.	TRBV6-2/TRBV6-3	TRBJ1-1	.	TGTGCCAGCAGTTCGCGACGGGACATCAACACTGAAGCTTTCTTT	CASSSRRDINTEAFF
TRBD2	TRBV27	TRBJ2-7	.	TGTGCCAGCAGTCCTCGACTAGCGGACCAGTACGAGCAGTACTTC	CASSPRLADQYEQYF
.	TRBV19	TRBJ1-1	.	TGTGCCAGTATTAACGGCTGGCAGGGGAGGAACACTGAAGCTTTCTTT	CASINGWQGRNTEAFF
.	TRBV6-5	TRBJ1-2	.	TGTGCCAGCAGCCCGACAGGAGGTTATGGCTACACCTTC	CASSPTGGYGYTF
.	TRBV7-2	TRBJ1-2	few	TGTGCCAGCAGCCGTATGCCCCTAGCCGAGGGCTACACCTTC	CASSRMPLAEGYTF
.	TRBV6-1	TRBJ2-1	.	TGTGCCAGCAGAGAAAGTCCCGTGAGTTCCGGGATAAATGAGCAGTTCTTC	CASRESPVSSGINEQFF
.	TRBV27	TRBJ1-1	once	TGTGCCAGCAGTCTCGTCCGGGGTACCCGTGAAGCTTTCTTT	CASSLVRGTREAFF
.	TRBV10-3	TRBJ2-3	once	TGTGCCATCAGTGAGTTAAAGCCAGATACGCAGTATTTT	CAISELKPDTQYF
TRBD2	TRBV7-3	TRBJ2-3	.	TGTGCCAGCAGCTTAACCGGGGGGGCAGATACGCAGTATTTT	CASSLTGGADTQYF
TRBD1	TRBV3-1/TRBV3-2	TRBJ1-1	.	TGTGCCAGCAGCCCCCGACAGGGGGAAGCTTTCTTT	CASSPRQGEAFF
.	TRBV10-2	TRBJ1-2	.	TGCGCCAGCAGTGACAGGTTAAGCTACACCTTC	CASSDRLSYTF
.	TRBV5-5	TRBJ1-2	.	TGTGCCAGCAGCTTGGAGAGAGGCGCTGGCTACACCTTC	CASSLERGAGYTF
TRBD2	TRBV27	TRBJ2-1	.	TGTGCCAGCACGCCGGGACTAAGGCTCGGTGAGCAGTTCTTC	CASTPGLRLGEQFF
TRBD1	TRBV7-9	TRBJ1-4	.	TGTGCCAGCAGCCCCCGGGACAGGTTAAATGAAAAACTGTTTTTT	CASSPRDRLNEKLFF
.	TRBV9	TRBJ2-2	.	TGTGCCAGCAGCGTACGCGGGGCCAACACCGGGGAGCTGTTTTTT	CASSVRGANTGELFF
.	TRBV15	TRBJ2-1	.	TGTGCCACCAGCGGCAGGTGGGTTACCTACAATGAGCAGTTCTTC	CATSGRWVTYNEQFF
.	TRBV5-6	TRBJ1-1	.	TGTGCCAGCAGTCCTCCTTTGGGGGGAGGTACTGAAGCTTTCTTT	CASSPPLGGGTEAFF
TRBD2	TRBV30	TRBJ2-1	.	TGTGCCTGTACTAGCGGCTCCTACAATGAGCAGTTCTTC	CACTSGSYNEQFF
TRBD1	TRBV2	TRBJ1-5	.	TGTGCCAGCACGACAGGGAATAGCAATCAGCCCCAGCATTTT	CASTTGNSNQPQHF
TRBD2	TRBV9	TRBJ2-1	.	TGTGCCAGCAGCGTAGATTCTAGCGGCAATGAGCAGTTCTTC	CASSVDSSGNEQFF
TRBD2	TRBV6-1	TRBJ2-3	.	TGTGCCAGCAGTGAAACTAGCGGGGTAACAGATACGCAGTATTTT	CASSETSGVTDTQYF
TRBD2	TRBV9	TRBJ2-1	once	TGTGCCAGCAGCGTAGGGCCTAGCGGGGGTAATGAGCAGTTCTTC	CASSVGPSGGNEQFF
.	TRBV14	TRBJ1-1	.	TGTGCCAGCAGCCCCACTAGGATGGGTGCAGCTTTCTTT	CASSPTRMGAAFF
.	TRBV5-1	TRBJ1-1	.	TGCGCCAGCAGCCAAGTAAAGACAGGGAACACTGAAGCTTTCTTT	CASSQVKTGNTEAFF
.	TRBV12-5	TRBJ2-7	.	TGTGCTAGTGGTTTGGTAATGCCCCTTTGGGACTCGCAGCCCTACGAGCAGTACTTC	CASGLVMPLWDSQPYEQYF
TRBD2	TRBV4-2	TRBJ2-3	.	TGTGCCAGCAGATCAACTAGCGGGAGCCCAGATACGCAGTATTTT	CASRSTSGSPDTQYF
TRBD1	TRBV11-1	TRBJ1-1	few	TGTGCCAGCAGCTGGGGGACAGGGGGCAGGGACACTGAAGCTTTCTTT	CASSWGTGGRDTEAFF
.	TRBV30	TRBJ2-6	.	TGTGCCTGGGCCCCTAAATCCTCTGGGGCCAACGTCCTGACTTTC	CAWAPKSSGANVLTF
.	TRBV5-5	TRBJ1-6	.	TGTGCCAGCAGCCTGCAGACAGGATATAATTCACCCCTCCACTTT	CASSLQTGYNSPLHF
.	TRBV7-2	TRBJ1-5	.	TGTGCCAGCAGCTTAGAGGACAGCCAGCCCCAGCATTTT	CASSLEDSQPQHF